The 9 T cell receptor beta chains presented below share a single source sample, sequenced in a study of human T cells and chemical hapten exposure. The authors' total RNA extraction used unfractionated whole blood. From the 5' RACE reads, TCRdb called clonotypes with MiXCR, one entry per CDR3 protein. The sample has about 81,000 distinct CDR3 sequences; under 10% are singletons. The receptors come from a male donor in good health.

This clonotype was recorded at least ten times. The rearrangement joins TRBV10-3 to TRBJ1-5; D is ambiguous. The CDR3 length is 13 residues. The V end lost 6 bases, the J end lost 2 bases, and 8 bases lay between the germline ends. Germline V CDR1 and CDR2: ENHRY, SYGVKD. As DNA, the CDR3 is TGTGCCATCAGCCCCATAGGCAATCAGCCCCAGCATTTT. Translated: CAISPIGNQPQHF.

This clonotype was found many times. The J gene is TRBJ1-1, the V gene TRBV20-1; no firm D call. Trimming left V 6 bases short and J 10 bases short, with 27 bases between. Germline CDR1 DFQATT, CDR2 SNEGSKA (reference sequence). CDR3 length: 15 amino acids. The CDR3 reads CSAMSPSSTREVAFF. In DNA form, the CDR3 reads TGCAGTGCAATGTCCCCATCCTCAACAAGGGAGGTAGCTTTCTTT.

The chain carries TRBV6-6 and TRBJ1-1; 9 nucleotides align to TRBD1. Trimming cost V 7 bases and J 1 base; bases outside gene matches: 4. The CDR3 runs to 14 residues. Germline V lookup: CDR1 MNHNY, CDR2 SVGAGI (reference sequence). CDR3 nucleotide sequence: TGTGCCAGCATAGGGACAGGGAAGAACACTGAAGCTTTCTTT. Encoded protein: CASIGTGKNTEAFF.

This chain joins TRBV4-1 and TRBJ2-5; D is perhaps TRBD1 (7 bases). The CDR3 has 12 residues. Trimming shortened V by 7 bases and J by 5 bases, and 11 bases separated the two germline ends. Germline assignment: CDR1 MGHRA and CDR2 YSYEKL. The CDR3 DNA sequence: TGCGCCAGCAAGGGGGCGGGGGAGACCCAGTACTTC. Translated: CASKGAGETQYF.

Many counts were recorded for this clonotype. J is TRBJ1-1 and V is TRBV20-1; D unclear. Germline V gives CDR1 DFQATT, CDR2 SNEGSKA (reference sequence). With 0 bases removed from V and 1 base from J, the gap between germline ends came to 0 bases. The CDR3 loop spans 11 amino acids. The chain's CDR3 is CSARENTEAFF. In DNA form, the CDR3 reads TGCAGTGCTAGAGAGAACACTGAAGCTTTCTTT.

This clonotype was detected ten times or more. The J gene is TRBJ2-3, the V gene TRBV28, with no clear D. The germline V gene encodes CDR1 MDHEN and CDR2 SYDVKM. Trimming shortened V by 5 bases and J by 8 bases, and 20 bases separated the two germline ends. The CDR3 has 15 residues. The CDR3 DNA reads as TGTGCCAGCAGTACACCCGGGCAAAGCGCAGCTACGCAGTATTTT. Translating it yields CASSTPGQSAATQYF.

J is TRBJ2-3 and V is TRBV10-2; 12 nucleotides agree with TRBD2. CDR3 length equals 15 residues. The germline CDR1 and CDR2 sequences are WSHSY and SAAADI. Trimming removed 4 bases from V and 5 bases from J; junction bases left unmatched: 4. CDR3 coding DNA: TGCGCCAGCAGTGGGACTAGCGGGGCTCAAGATACGCAGTATTTT. Translating gives CASSGTSGAQDTQYF.

This clonotype was seen only a few times. J is TRBJ1-3 and V is TRBV12-3 or TRBV12-4; D is uncertain. The CDR3 contains 15 residues. Trimming took 3 bases from V and 2 from J, leaving 11 bases between them. The CDR3 is CASSLMGGTGNTIYF. The CDR3 region has the DNA TGTGCCAGCAGTTTGATGGGCGGTACTGGAAACACCATATATTTT.

The chain links TRBV4-3 to TRBJ2-7; D remains ambiguous. Germline lookup yields CDR1 LGHNA and CDR2 YSLEER. The V and J ends lost 0 bases and 6 bases respectively, with 9 bases between them. The CDR3 loop spans 13 amino acids. The CDR3 nucleotides are TGCGCCAGCAGCCAAGAAAGGTCGGGCGAGCAGTACTTC. It codes for CASSQERSGEQYF.